This T cell receptor beta chain is from a study of shared clonotypes between healthy human individuals. The repertoire was sequenced with immunoSEQ multiplex PCR; TCRdb's copy has only in-frame clones and lacks some. The sample includes about 380,000 clones, about 96% of them seen just once. Whole-study findings and limits: Despite large depth, rarefaction showed incomplete sorted-subset sequencing.

The CDR3 covers 16 residues. Trimming cost V 2 bases and J 5 bases, with 19 bases left between them. Germline V CDR1 and CDR2: MDHEN, SYDVKM. Worth noting for this clone: Its target is not known.

The TCR was taken from a young man in good health. Sequenced sample: memory CD8+ T cells sorted from blood. Specified subset: CD45RO+ cells pooled with CCR7-negative TemRA cells. The chain has TRBV28 and TRBJ2-7, with D maybe TRBD1 (6 bases). The CDR3 spells CASSLRVTGGGDEQYF. The DNA of the CDR3 is TGTGCCAGCAGTTTAAGAGTAACCGGTGGGGGCGACGAGCAGTACTTC.